These T cell receptor beta chains were read from a single sample in a study of blood T cells in healthy people across ages. TCRdb re-derived calls from the 5' RACE reads in MiXCR, one entry per CDR3 protein. The profile shows fewer than 1.5 million distinct CDR3 sequences, 42% of them singletons. Sequencing input: blood. Source of these receptors: a woman aged 18-29 years in good health. The CDR3 runs from the conserved cysteine through the conserved F or W. The D gene is left open where the match is weak. The size of a clone is reported for some rows only, either as once, few or many, or as a class for expanded clones.

clone_size: few
j_call: TRBJ2-3
v_call: TRBV12-3/TRBV12-4
d_call: TRBD2
cdr3_nt: TGTGCCAGCAGTTTGAAGGCGGGGGGGCAAGTAGATACGCAGTATTTT
cdr3_aa: CASSLKAGGQVDTQYF

clone_size: few
j_call: TRBJ1-5
v_call: TRBV14
d_call: TRBD1
cdr3_nt: TGTGCCAGCAGCCCCAATCCGGGACAGGGGGCGCCTAGCAATCAGCCCCAGCATTTT
cdr3_aa: CASSPNPGQGAPSNQPQHF

clone_size: NA
j_call: TRBJ2-7
v_call: TRBV3-1
d_call: NA
cdr3_nt: TGTGCCAGCAGCCAAGGGGGGCGCCAGGGCGAGCAGTACTTC
cdr3_aa: CASSQGGRQGEQYF

clone_size: few
j_call: TRBJ2-1
v_call: TRBV6-2/TRBV6-3
d_call: TRBD2
cdr3_nt: TGTGCCAGCAGTACGACAGGTACCGCGGGGGGTGAGCAGTTCTTC
cdr3_aa: CASSTTGTAGGEQFF

clone_size: NA
j_call: TRBJ2-7
v_call: TRBV7-2
d_call: TRBD2
cdr3_nt: TGTGCCAGCACGCGAAGGAGCGGGAGCTCCTACGAGCAGTACTTC
cdr3_aa: CASTRRSGSSYEQYF

clone_size: NA
j_call: TRBJ2-7
v_call: TRBV28
d_call: TRBD1
cdr3_nt: TGTGCCAGCAGCACTTTCTTTACAGGGGCGACTTTCTCCTACGAGCAGTACTTC
cdr3_aa: CASSTFFTGATFSYEQYF

clone_size: few
j_call: TRBJ2-5
v_call: TRBV18
d_call: TRBD2
cdr3_nt: TGTGCCAGCTCACCACTTTCTAGCGGGGAAAACAATGAGCAGTACTTC
cdr3_aa: CASSPLSSGENNEQYF

clone_size: NA
j_call: TRBJ2-5
v_call: TRBV9
d_call: TRBD2
cdr3_nt: TGTGCCAGCAGCGTCAGCGGGGGGTTCCAAGAGACCCAGTACTTC
cdr3_aa: CASSVSGGFQETQYF

clone_size: few
j_call: TRBJ2-7
v_call: TRBV9
d_call: TRBD1
cdr3_nt: TGTGCCAGCAGCGGCCACAGGGGGCGATACTTGAGGAGCTCCTACGAGCAGTACTTC
cdr3_aa: CASSGHRGRYLRSSYEQYF

clone_size: NA
j_call: TRBJ2-3
v_call: TRBV27
d_call: NA
cdr3_nt: TGTGCCAGCAGTTTCACGAGGACCACCACAGATACGCAGTATTTT
cdr3_aa: CASSFTRTTTDTQYF

clone_size: NA
j_call: TRBJ2-6
v_call: TRBV15
d_call: NA
cdr3_nt: TGTGCCACCAGCAAGGACATCTCTGGGGCCAACGTCCTGACTTTC
cdr3_aa: CATSKDISGANVLTF

clone_size: few
j_call: TRBJ2-7
v_call: TRBV14
d_call: NA
cdr3_nt: TGTGCCAGCAGCCAAGATCTAGCCCTAACCTACGAGCAGTACTTC
cdr3_aa: CASSQDLALTYEQYF

clone_size: NA
j_call: TRBJ2-1
v_call: TRBV12-3/TRBV12-4
d_call: NA
cdr3_nt: TGTGCCAGCAGTTTAGTAGGCACTGAATTCTCCTACAATGAGCAGTTCTTC
cdr3_aa: CASSLVGTEFSYNEQFF

clone_size: NA
j_call: TRBJ1-5
v_call: TRBV20-1
d_call: NA
cdr3_nt: TGCAGTGCTATAAATCCAAGGGGCGGCAATCAGCCCCAGCATTTT
cdr3_aa: CSAINPRGGNQPQHF

clone_size: few
j_call: TRBJ2-3
v_call: TRBV20-1
d_call: TRBD2
cdr3_nt: TGCAGTGCCTGGAGCGGGAGCGCAGATACGCAGTATTTT
cdr3_aa: CSAWSGSADTQYF

clone_size: NA
j_call: TRBJ2-5
v_call: TRBV4-1
d_call: TRBD2
cdr3_nt: TGCGCCAGCAGCAAGGGTCTAGCGGAGGGATTTAAGACCCAGTACTTC
cdr3_aa: CASSKGLAEGFKTQYF

clone_size: NA
j_call: TRBJ1-1
v_call: TRBV5-1
d_call: NA
cdr3_nt: TGCGCCAGCAGACCGGACGCGGGATTGCCTGAAGCTTTCTTT
cdr3_aa: CASRPDAGLPEAFF

clone_size: NA
j_call: TRBJ1-2
v_call: TRBV5-1
d_call: TRBD1
cdr3_nt: TGCGCCAGCAGCTCGACAGGGGGGTCCCCAACCAATAATGGCTACACCTTC
cdr3_aa: CASSSTGGSPTNNGYTF

clone_size: NA
j_call: TRBJ2-5
v_call: TRBV6-2/TRBV6-3
d_call: TRBD1
cdr3_nt: TGTGCCAGCAGAGACCCGGGACAGGAAGAGACCCAGTACTTC
cdr3_aa: CASRDPGQEETQYF

clone_size: NA
j_call: TRBJ2-3
v_call: TRBV12-3/TRBV12-4
d_call: TRBD1
cdr3_nt: TGTGCCAGCAGCCCGGGACAGTCTGGAGATACGCAGTATTTT
cdr3_aa: CASSPGQSGDTQYF

clone_size: NA
j_call: TRBJ2-3
v_call: TRBV25-1
d_call: TRBD2
cdr3_nt: TGTGCCAGCAGACTACCGGGACTAGCGGGAGGAGATACGCAGTATTTT
cdr3_aa: CASRLPGLAGGDTQYF

clone_size: few
j_call: TRBJ2-7
v_call: TRBV3-1
d_call: TRBD2
cdr3_nt: TGTGCCAGCAGCCAAGATCTACTAGCGGGAGCTCCCTACGAGCAGTACTTC
cdr3_aa: CASSQDLLAGAPYEQYF

clone_size: NA
j_call: TRBJ2-3
v_call: TRBV24-1
d_call: TRBD2
cdr3_nt: TGTGCCACCAGTGGAACTAGCGGGAGGACAGATACGCAGTATTTT
cdr3_aa: CATSGTSGRTDTQYF

clone_size: few
j_call: TRBJ1-2
v_call: TRBV6-1
d_call: TRBD1
cdr3_nt: TGTGCCAGCAGCCTACCGGGACAGGGCCCCTATGACGGCTACACCTTC
cdr3_aa: CASSLPGQGPYDGYTF

clone_size: few
j_call: TRBJ2-1
v_call: TRBV21-1
d_call: NA
cdr3_nt: TGTGCCAGCAGCTTAGTAGGGACGAAGCAGGGCAATGAGCAGTTCTTC
cdr3_aa: CASSLVGTKQGNEQFF

clone_size: NA
j_call: TRBJ2-1
v_call: TRBV29-1
d_call: TRBD1
cdr3_nt: TGCAGCGTGCCCCGGGACAGGGTGGCCTACAATGAGCAGTTCTTC
cdr3_aa: CSVPRDRVAYNEQFF

clone_size: few
j_call: TRBJ2-3
v_call: TRBV27
d_call: NA
cdr3_nt: TGTGCCAGCAGTTTATATCTGACAGGAGGGCCAGATACGCAGTATTTT
cdr3_aa: CASSLYLTGGPDTQYF

clone_size: few
j_call: TRBJ2-3
v_call: TRBV20-1
d_call: NA
cdr3_nt: TGCAGTGCTAGATCCTGGGGAGTGCTTAGAGATACGCAGTATTTT
cdr3_aa: CSARSWGVLRDTQYF

clone_size: once
j_call: TRBJ2-7
v_call: TRBV29-1
d_call: NA
cdr3_nt: TGCAGCGTTGGGGGGCTCCGCTCCTACGAGCAGTACTTC
cdr3_aa: CSVGGLRSYEQYF

clone_size: NA
j_call: TRBJ2-5
v_call: TRBV20-1
d_call: NA
cdr3_nt: TGCAGTGCCAAACAGGACAACCAAGAGACCCAGTACTTC
cdr3_aa: CSAKQDNQETQYF

clone_size: NA
j_call: TRBJ2-3
v_call: TRBV5-1
d_call: NA
cdr3_nt: TGCGCCAGCAGCTGGCAGGACACATCAGATACGCAGTATTTT
cdr3_aa: CASSWQDTSDTQYF

clone_size: few
j_call: TRBJ1-2
v_call: TRBV29-1
d_call: NA
cdr3_nt: TGCAGCGTTGTAATGTCCGGGGAATCCTTAGGCACCTTC
cdr3_aa: CSVVMSGESLGTF

clone_size: NA
j_call: TRBJ2-3
v_call: TRBV5-1
d_call: NA
cdr3_nt: TGCGCCAGCAGCTTGGGTGGGACTGGCCCAGATACGCAGTATTTT
cdr3_aa: CASSLGGTGPDTQYF

clone_size: few
j_call: TRBJ1-5
v_call: TRBV12-3/TRBV12-4
d_call: NA
cdr3_nt: TGTGCCAGCAGCGACAGGTTTGAGCCCCAGCATTTT
cdr3_aa: CASSDRFEPQHF

clone_size: few
j_call: TRBJ1-5
v_call: TRBV10-3
d_call: TRBD1
cdr3_nt: TGTGCCATCAGTGACCGGGACAGGGCTTATTTTAGCAATCAGCCCCAGCATTTT
cdr3_aa: CAISDRDRAYFSNQPQHF

clone_size: NA
j_call: TRBJ1-1
v_call: TRBV28
d_call: NA
cdr3_nt: TGTGCCAGCAGTTTTTCGATAAACACTGAAGCTTTCTTT
cdr3_aa: CASSFSINTEAFF

clone_size: NA
j_call: TRBJ2-4
v_call: TRBV20-1
d_call: TRBD1
cdr3_nt: TGCAGTGCTAGGCAAGGGACAGGGAATGGAGAGCAGTACTTC
cdr3_aa: CSARQGTGNGEQYF

clone_size: NA
j_call: TRBJ2-7
v_call: TRBV5-6
d_call: NA
cdr3_nt: TGTGCCAGCAGATCTCGGGACAACTCCTACGAGCAGTACTTC
cdr3_aa: CASRSRDNSYEQYF

clone_size: many
j_call: TRBJ2-3
v_call: TRBV5-5
d_call: TRBD2
cdr3_nt: TGTGCCAGCAGCTTCAGGACTAGCGGGAGTCTCACAGATACGCAGTATTTT
cdr3_aa: CASSFRTSGSLTDTQYF

clone_size: few
j_call: TRBJ2-1
v_call: TRBV4-2
d_call: TRBD2
cdr3_nt: TGTGCCAGCTCTGGGGCGGGAGAGAACAATGAGCAGTTCTTC
cdr3_aa: CASSGAGENNEQFF

clone_size: few
j_call: TRBJ2-5
v_call: TRBV5-1
d_call: TRBD2
cdr3_nt: TGCGCCAGCGCCTCCATAGCGGGTGCACAAGAGACCCAGTACTTC
cdr3_aa: CASASIAGAQETQYF

clone_size: NA
j_call: TRBJ2-1
v_call: TRBV20-1
d_call: TRBD2
cdr3_nt: TGCAGTGCCCGGGGACTAGCGGGAGGGTGGGAGCAGTTCTTC
cdr3_aa: CSARGLAGGWEQFF

clone_size: NA
j_call: TRBJ1-6
v_call: TRBV7-9
d_call: NA
cdr3_nt: TGTGCCAGCAGTCCTCCCTCCGAAGGCTCCTATAATTCACCCCTCCACTTT
cdr3_aa: CASSPPSEGSYNSPLHF

clone_size: NA
j_call: TRBJ1-1
v_call: TRBV11-2
d_call: TRBD1
cdr3_nt: TGTGCCACCGCAAGATACGGACAGGGGTACACTGAAGCTTTCTTT
cdr3_aa: CATARYGQGYTEAFF

clone_size: NA
j_call: TRBJ2-7
v_call: TRBV6-1
d_call: NA
cdr3_nt: TGTGCCAGCAGGAAGTCGGACGCAGCAAGCTCCTACGAGCAGTACTTC
cdr3_aa: CASRKSDAASSYEQYF

clone_size: NA
j_call: TRBJ2-3
v_call: TRBV20-1
d_call: NA
cdr3_nt: TGCAGTGCTTCGGACTCGGGGTCTTCAGATACGCAGTATTTT
cdr3_aa: CSASDSGSSDTQYF

clone_size: few
j_call: TRBJ2-3
v_call: TRBV28
d_call: NA
cdr3_nt: TGTGCCAGCAGGCTATCCTACCCCGTAGAGAAAGATACGCAGTATTTT
cdr3_aa: CASRLSYPVEKDTQYF

clone_size: NA
j_call: TRBJ1-5
v_call: TRBV6-1
d_call: TRBD1
cdr3_nt: TGTGCCAGCGGCGAATCACCGGGACAGGGAATTCGTCAGCCCCAGCATTTT
cdr3_aa: CASGESPGQGIRQPQHF

clone_size: NA
j_call: TRBJ2-1
v_call: TRBV20-1
d_call: TRBD2
cdr3_nt: TGCAGTGCTAGCACTAGCGGGGGGACTCACAATGAGCAGTTCTTC
cdr3_aa: CSASTSGGTHNEQFF

clone_size: NA
j_call: TRBJ2-7
v_call: TRBV12-3/TRBV12-4
d_call: TRBD2
cdr3_nt: TGTGCCAGCAGTTACGGGACTAGCGGTTCCTACAATGAGCAGTACTTC
cdr3_aa: CASSYGTSGSYNEQYF

clone_size: NA
j_call: TRBJ2-4
v_call: TRBV6-5
d_call: NA
cdr3_nt: TGTGCCAGCAGGGGGGGAGGAAGGAACATTCAGTACTTC
cdr3_aa: CASRGGGRNIQYF

clone_size: NA
j_call: TRBJ2-5
v_call: TRBV6-5
d_call: NA
cdr3_nt: TGTGCCAGCAGTTATCGGAGGATAGAGACCCAGTACTTC
cdr3_aa: CASSYRRIETQYF